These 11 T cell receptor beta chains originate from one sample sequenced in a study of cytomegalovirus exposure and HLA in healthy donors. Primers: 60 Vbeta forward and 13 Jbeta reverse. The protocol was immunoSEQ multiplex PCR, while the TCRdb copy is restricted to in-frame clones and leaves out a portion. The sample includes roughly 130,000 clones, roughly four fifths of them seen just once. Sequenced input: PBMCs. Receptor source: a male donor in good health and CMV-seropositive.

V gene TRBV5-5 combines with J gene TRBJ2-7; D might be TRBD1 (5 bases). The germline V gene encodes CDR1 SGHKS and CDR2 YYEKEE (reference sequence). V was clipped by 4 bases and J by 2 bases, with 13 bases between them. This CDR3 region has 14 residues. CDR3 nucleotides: TGTGCCAGCAGCCCCAGAACAGGCCCCTACGAGCAGTACTTC. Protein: CASSPRTGPYEQYF.

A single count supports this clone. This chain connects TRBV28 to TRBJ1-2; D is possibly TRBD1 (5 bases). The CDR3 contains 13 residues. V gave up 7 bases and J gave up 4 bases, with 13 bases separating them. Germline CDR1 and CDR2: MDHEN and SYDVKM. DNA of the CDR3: TGTGCCAGCACCCACGGGGGGTCCTATGGCTACACCTTC. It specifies CASTHGGSYGYTF.

The CDR3 sequence: CASSIRGLGELFF. CDR3 bases: TGTGCCAGCTCTATTAGGGGACTCGGGGAGCTGTTTTTT. The rearrangement uses TRBV6-5 and TRBJ2-2, with D perhaps matching TRBD2 (6 bases). This CDR3 is built from 13 residues. V was trimmed by 8 bases and J by 7 bases, leaving 14 bases between them. CDR1 is MNHEY, CDR2 SVGAGI, per germline.

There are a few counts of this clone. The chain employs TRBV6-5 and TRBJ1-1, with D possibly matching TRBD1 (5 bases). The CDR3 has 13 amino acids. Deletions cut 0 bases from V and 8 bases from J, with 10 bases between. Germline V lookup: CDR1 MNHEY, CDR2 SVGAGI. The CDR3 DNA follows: TGTGCCAGCAGTTACTCTCAGGGCCAAGAAGCTTTCTTT. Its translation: CASSYSQGQEAFF.

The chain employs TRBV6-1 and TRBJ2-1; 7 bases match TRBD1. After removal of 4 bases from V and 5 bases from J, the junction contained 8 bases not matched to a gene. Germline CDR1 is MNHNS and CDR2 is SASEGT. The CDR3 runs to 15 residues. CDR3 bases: TGTGCCAGCAGTGCCGGGACAGACATAAACAATGAGCAGTTCTTC. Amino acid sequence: CASSAGTDINNEQFF.

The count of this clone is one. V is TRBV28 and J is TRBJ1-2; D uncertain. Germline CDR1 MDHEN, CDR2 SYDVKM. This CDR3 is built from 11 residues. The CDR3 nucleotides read TGTGAGGCGGGCAACTCGAGGGGCTACACCTTC. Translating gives CEAGNSRGYTF.

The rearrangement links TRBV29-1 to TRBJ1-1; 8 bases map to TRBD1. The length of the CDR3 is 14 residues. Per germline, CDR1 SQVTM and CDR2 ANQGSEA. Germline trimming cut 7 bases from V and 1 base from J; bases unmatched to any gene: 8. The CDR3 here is CSAGPDRGNTEAFF. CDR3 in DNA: TGCAGCGCCGGACCCGACAGGGGGAACACTGAAGCTTTCTTT.

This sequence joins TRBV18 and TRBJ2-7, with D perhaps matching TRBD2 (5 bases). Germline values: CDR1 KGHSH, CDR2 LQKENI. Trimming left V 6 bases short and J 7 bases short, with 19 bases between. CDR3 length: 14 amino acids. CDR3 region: CASSPGERPREQYF. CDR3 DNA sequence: TGTGCCAGCTCCCCCGGCGAGCGGCCGCGGGAGCAGTACTTC.

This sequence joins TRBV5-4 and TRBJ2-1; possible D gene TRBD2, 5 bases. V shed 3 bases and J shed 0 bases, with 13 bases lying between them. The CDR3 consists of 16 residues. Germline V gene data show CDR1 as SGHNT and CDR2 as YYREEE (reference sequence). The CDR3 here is CASSSGTGISYNEQFF. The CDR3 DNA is TGTGCCAGCAGCTCCGGCACGGGGATCTCCTACAATGAGCAGTTCTTC. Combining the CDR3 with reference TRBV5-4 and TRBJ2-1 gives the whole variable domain ETGVTQSPTHLIKTRGQQVTLRCSSQSGHNTVSWYQQALGQGPQFIFQYYREEENGRGNFPPRFSGLQFPNYSSELNVNALELDDSALYLCASSSGTGISYNEQFFGPGTRLTVL.

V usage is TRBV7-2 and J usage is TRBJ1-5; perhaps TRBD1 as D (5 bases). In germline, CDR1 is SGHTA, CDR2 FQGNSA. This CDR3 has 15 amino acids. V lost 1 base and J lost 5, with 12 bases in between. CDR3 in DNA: TGTGCCAGCAGCTTAGTTTCCGGGGGGGATCAGCCCCAGCATTTT. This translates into CASSLVSGGDQPQHF. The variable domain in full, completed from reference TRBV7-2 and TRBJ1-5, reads GAGVSQSPSNKVTEKGKDVELRCDPISGHTALYWYRQSLGQGLEFLIYFQGNSAPDKSGLPSDRFSAERTGGSVSTLTIQRTQQEDSAVYLCASSLVSGGDQPQHFGDGTRLSIL.

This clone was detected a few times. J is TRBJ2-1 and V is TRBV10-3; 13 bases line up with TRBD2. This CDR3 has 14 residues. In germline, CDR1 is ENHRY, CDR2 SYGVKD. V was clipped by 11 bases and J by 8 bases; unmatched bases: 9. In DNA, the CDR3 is TGTGCCTCCGGACTAGCGGGAGTAATGGATGAGCAGTTCTTC. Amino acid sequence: CASGLAGVMDEQFF.